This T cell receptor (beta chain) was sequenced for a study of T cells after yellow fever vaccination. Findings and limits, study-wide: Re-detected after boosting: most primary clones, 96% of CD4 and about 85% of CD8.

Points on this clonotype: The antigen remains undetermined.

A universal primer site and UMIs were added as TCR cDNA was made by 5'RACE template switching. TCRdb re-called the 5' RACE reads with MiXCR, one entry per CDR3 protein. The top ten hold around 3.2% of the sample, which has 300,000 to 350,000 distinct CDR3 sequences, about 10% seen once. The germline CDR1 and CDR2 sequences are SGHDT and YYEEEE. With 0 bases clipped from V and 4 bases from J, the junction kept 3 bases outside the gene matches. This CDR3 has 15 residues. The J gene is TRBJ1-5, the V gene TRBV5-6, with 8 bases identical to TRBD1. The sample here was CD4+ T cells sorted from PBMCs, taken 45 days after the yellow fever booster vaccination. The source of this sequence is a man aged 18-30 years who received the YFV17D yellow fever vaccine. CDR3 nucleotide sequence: TGTGCCAGCAGCTTGGGGCGACAGGGGAATCAGCCCCAGCATTTT. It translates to CASSLGRQGNQPQHF.